This TCR beta chain was retrieved from a study of shared clonotypes between healthy human individuals. The CDR3 length is 14 residues. Germline CDR1 is MNHNY and CDR2 is SVGAGI (reference sequence). Trimming took off 7 bases at V and 7 bases at J, with 19 bases between the two ends. Data came from immunoSEQ multiplex PCR; TCRdb stores just in-frame clones and leaves some out. This sample carries about 710,000 clones, around 78% of them seen once, and the ten largest clones take 1.5% to 2%. General observations from the study: Limitation of the genetic and exposure-history diversity represented came from the few donors. Generation probabilities were higher for clonotypes shared across all four sorted-subset donors than for unshared ones.

The investigators split CD4+ cells into a CD45RA+ naive subset and a CD45RA-negative memory subset. Comment on this clone: No antigen is known for it.

The sample taken for sequencing was memory CD4+ T cells sorted from blood. Subset indicated: CD45RA-negative fraction. The receptor was derived from a woman aged 25 to 39 in good health. The chain couples TRBV6-6 to TRBJ1-2; a weak D match, TRBD1 (6 bases). In DNA, the CDR3 is TGTGCCAGCACCCCCCAGACAGGCCGAGGTGGCTACACCTTC. Encoded protein: CASTPQTGRGGYTF.